The clone carrying this TCR beta chain was detected many times. Its antigen is unknown. Patients selected for sequencing had displayed CD8+CD57+ cell expansion by flow cytometry. Every patient was diagnosed with severe acquired aplastic anemia. The data originate from a study of CD8+CD57+ T cells in acquired aplastic anemia. Overall study results and limits: Patients showed no significant difference from controls in CD8+ Simpson's diversity. Both patients and controls carried the same twenty-nine CD8+ CDR3 sequences.

The CDR3 contains 15 residues. The germline V gene has CDR1 SGDLS and CDR2 YYNGEE. V was trimmed by 0 bases and J by 6 bases, leaving 14 bases between them. CDR3 and TCR beta VDJ profiling relied on a genomic DNA template. TCRdb re-derived calls from the reads in MiXCR, one entry per CDR3 protein. The sample has 160,000 or so distinct CDR3 sequences, about 48% seen once. The receptor comes from a human donor with aplastic anemia. V gene TRBV9 combines with J gene TRBJ2-3, with D perhaps TRBD2 (6 bases). The sequenced sample was sorted CD4+, CD8+, or CD8+CD57+ T cells (not recorded which) from PBMCs. The CDR3 DNA reads TGTGCCAGCAGCGTAGCCGGGGCAGGGAGGGATACGCAGTATTTT. It is translated as CASSVAGAGRDTQYF.